This TCR beta chain emerged from a study of tumor and adjacent non-tumor tissue in lung cancer. Background on the study: The cohort had around twelve adenocarcinoma, 2 squamous cell and 1 small cell patients. The patients, around 11 men and several women, were roughly 30 to 85 with stage I to III disease. General observations from the study: Tumor tissue had significantly higher TCR diversity than normal lung.

To note about this clonotype: Its target is unknown.

No cell sorting was done before RNA was extracted from the tissue. The normal lung tissue was taken more than 3 cm from the tumor edge. The library came from three nested PCR rounds adapted from ARM-PCR protocols. MiXCR was run by TCRdb on the multiplex PCR reads, yielding one entry per CDR3 protein. The sample has 98,000 or so distinct CDR3 sequences; 80% are singletons. V lost 3 bases and J lost 7, with 12 bases in between. The CDR3 runs to 12 residues. Germline V gene data show CDR1 as DFQATT and CDR2 as SNEGSKA (reference sequence). The receptor comes from a man aged 60 to 75 with small cell lung cancer. Sequencing was carried out using distant non-tumor lung tissue. The rearrangement links TRBV20-1 to TRBJ1-2; D not certain. The CDR3 spells CSASPYDGGYTF. The DNA of the CDR3 is TGCAGTGCTAGTCCCTACGACGGTGGCTACACCTTC.